This T cell receptor (beta chain) was identified during a study of shared clonotypes between healthy human individuals. Findings and limits, study-wide: Generally, estimated richness proved larger in naive subsets than it did in memory subsets.

How the authors handled the data: ImmunoSEQ junction-only sequences lacked quality scores, so their filtering differed. TCRdb's table, derived via immunoSEQ multiplex PCR, lists solely in-frame clones and lacks some. V, J and clone size are taken as reported in that table, and D and trimming were inferred from the DNA itself. The sample has 600,000 or so clones, 85% to 95% seen once. Turning to this clone: Its antigen is not identified.

It was CD45RO-negative cells, positively selected for CCR7, that made up naive CD8 cells, with terminally differentiated effector memory CD45RA+ cells excluded. The clonotype comes from a woman under 40 in good health. The sequencing input was naive CD8+ T cells sorted from blood.

Here the CDR3 DNA reads TGTGCCAGCAGTTTTTTGCGGGTCACCGGGGAGCTGTTTTTT. It is translated as CASSFLRVTGELFF. The chain combines TRBV28 with TRBJ2-2, with D maybe TRBD2 (5 bases). Trimming took 3 bases from V and 4 from J, leaving 9 bases between them. This CDR3 comprises 14 residues. CDR1 is MDHEN, CDR2 SYDVKM, per germline.